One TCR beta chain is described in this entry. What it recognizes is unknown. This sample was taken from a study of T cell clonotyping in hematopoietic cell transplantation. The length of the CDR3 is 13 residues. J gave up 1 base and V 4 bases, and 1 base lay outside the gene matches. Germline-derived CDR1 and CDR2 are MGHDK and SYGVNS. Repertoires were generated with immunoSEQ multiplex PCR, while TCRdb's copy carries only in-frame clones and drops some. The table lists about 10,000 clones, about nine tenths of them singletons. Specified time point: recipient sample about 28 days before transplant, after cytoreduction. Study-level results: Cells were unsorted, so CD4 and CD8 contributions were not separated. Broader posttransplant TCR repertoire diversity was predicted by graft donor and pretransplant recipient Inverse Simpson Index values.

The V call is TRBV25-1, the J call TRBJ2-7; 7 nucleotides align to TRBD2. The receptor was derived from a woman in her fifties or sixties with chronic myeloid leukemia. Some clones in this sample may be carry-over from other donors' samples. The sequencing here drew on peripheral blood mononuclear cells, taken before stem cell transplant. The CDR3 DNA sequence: TGTGCCAGCAGTGCTAGCGGATCCTACGAGCAGTACTTC. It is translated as CASSASGSYEQYF.